Described below is a single T cell receptor (beta chain) sequence and its context. Its cognate antigen is unknown. The data derive from a study of cytomegalovirus exposure and HLA in healthy donors. Primers: 60 Vbeta forward and 13 Jbeta reverse. Clones were read by immunoSEQ multiplex PCR, and TCRdb kept only the in-frame ones, dropping some. The sample contains 150,000 to 200,000 clones, about four fifths of which appear only once. Trimming cost V 8 bases and J 8 bases; bases outside gene matches: 11. CDR1 and CDR2 (germline): SGHTA, FQGNSA. The CDR3 length is 14 residues. Findings and limits, study-wide: TRBV6-2, TRBV6-3 and some other V segments were excluded as indistinguishable.

This sequence joins TRBV7-2 and TRBJ2-4, with TRBD1 matching over 8 bases. The receptor comes from a man in his late teens or twenties in good health and CMV-seronegative. Specimen: PBMCs. CDR3: CASRMFDRGDIQYF. For the CDR3, the DNA is TGTGCCAGCCGGATGTTCGACAGGGGAGACATTCAGTACTTC.